This T cell receptor (beta chain) is drawn from a study of radiotherapy plus CTLA-4 blockade in lung cancer. Study information: Disease control reached 31%, with objective responses in about 19%.

Ipilimumab CTLA-4 blockade and focal radiation were given to patients with chemo-refractory metastatic non-small-cell lung cancer. Data came from immunoSEQ multiplex PCR; TCRdb stores just in-frame clones and leaves some out. The data hold 70,000 to 95,000 clones, with about four fifths observed a single time. CDR1 is LNHDA and CDR2 is SQIVND in the germline V gene (reference sequence). V lost 5 bases to trimming and J lost 0 bases, with 8 bases between them. The CDR3 loop spans 13 amino acids. This sequence originates from a human donor with non-small cell lung cancer that progressed on radiotherapy plus ipilimumab. The source material was peripheral blood, sampled from a patient treated with radiotherapy plus ipilimumab. V and J are TRBV19 and TRBJ2-7; no definite D call. CDR3 bases: TGTGCCAGTAGTCGGGCGGCCTCCTACGAGCAGTACTTC. Residues: CASSRAASYEQYF.